Shown below are 24 T cell receptor beta chains from a single sample sequenced in a study of response to subunit inactivated influenza vaccine. MiXCR, applied by TCRdb to the RT-PCR reads, yields one record per CDR3 protein. The top ten clones hold less than 4% of a sample with roughly 500,000 distinct CDR3 sequences, approximately 16% of them seen once. This specimen consisted of CD4+ T cells sorted from PBMCs, obtained 23 months after vaccination. The receptors here all came from a man aged 45-69 years who received an inactivated influenza vaccine.

V is TRBV7-8 and J is TRBJ2-7, with TRBD2 matching over 8 bases. V was pared by 5 bases and J by 2 bases, with 8 bases of the junction left unmatched. Looked up from germline, CDR1 is SGHVS and CDR2 is FQNEAQ. The CDR3 totals 15 residues. CDR3 bases: TGTGCCAGCAGCACAGACGCACTAGCGGCCTACGAGCAGTACTTC. It translates to CASSTDALAAYEQYF.

The chain uses TRBV7-9 and TRBJ2-4; D is possibly TRBD2 (7 bases). Deletions cut 4 bases from V and 7 bases from J, with 14 bases between. Germline CDR1 reads SEHNR; CDR2 reads FQNEAQ (reference sequence). The CDR3 extends over 14 amino acids. This chain's CDR3 is CASSSNREGNIQYF. CDR3 coding DNA: TGTGCCAGCAGCTCGAACAGGGAGGGGAACATTCAGTACTTC.

This clonotype was detected a few times. J is TRBJ2-1 and V is TRBV3-1; 8 nucleotides agree with TRBD2. Germline CDR1 LGHDT, CDR2 YNNKEL (reference sequence). This CDR3 region has 16 residues. V dropped 1 base and J dropped 5; count of bases not matched to a gene: 7. CDR3: CASSQGTGGADNEQFF. As DNA, the CDR3 is TGTGCCAGCAGCCAAGGAACCGGGGGGGCGGACAATGAGCAGTTCTTC.

The genes are TRBV5-1 and TRBJ1-2; weak D call: TRBD1 (6 bases). CDR3 length: 15 amino acids. Trimming took off 0 bases at V and 3 bases at J, with 12 bases between the two ends. Germline-derived CDR1 and CDR2 are SGHRS and YFSETQ. The CDR3: CASSLAAGADYGYTF. CDR3 bases: TGCGCCAGCAGCTTGGCGGCGGGGGCCGACTATGGCTACACCTTC. The full variable domain, its missing parts supplied by reference TRBV5-1 and TRBJ1-2, is KAGVTQTPRYLIKTRGQQVTLSCSPISGHRSVSWYQQTPGQGLQFLFEYFSETQRNKGNFPGRFSGRQFSNSRSEMNVSTLELGDSALYLCASSLAAGADYGYTFGSGTRLTVV.

At least ten counts were recorded for this clonotype. The J gene is TRBJ2-1, the V gene TRBV20-1, with 9 bases identical to TRBD2. In germline, CDR1 is DFQATT, CDR2 SNEGSKA (reference sequence). The CDR3 is 14 residues long. Trimming at V came to 2 bases and at J to 9 bases, leaving 8 bases not matched to a gene. This CDR3 is CSARTSSGIVEQFF. The CDR3, as DNA: TGCAGTGCTAGAACGTCTAGCGGGATCGTTGAGCAGTTCTTC.

This clonotype has just one count. The chain couples TRBV5-4 to TRBJ2-3; D not certain. This CDR3 region has 14 residues. Trimming pared 2 bases from V and 6 bases from J, leaving 13 bases between. The V gene's germline CDR1 is SGHNT and CDR2 YYREEE (reference sequence). CDR3 amino acids: CASSLGQLSDTQYF. The CDR3 DNA sequence: TGTGCCAGCAGCTTAGGCCAGCTATCGGATACGCAGTATTTT.

This clonotype was detected only a few times. The V and J genes are TRBV7-8 and TRBJ1-1; no reliable D call. V shed 2 bases and J shed 2 bases, with 6 bases lying between them. Germline V gene sequence: CDR1 SGHVS, CDR2 FQNEAQ. This CDR3 has 13 residues. Here the CDR3 reads CASSLTDNTEAFF. The DNA of the CDR3 is TGTGCCAGCAGCTTAACAGATAACACTGAAGCTTTCTTT.

The table lists this clonotype with a few counts. The chain links TRBV24-1 to TRBJ2-3; 9 nucleotides match TRBD1. This CDR3 is built from 15 residues. Germline V gene data show CDR1 as KGHDR and CDR2 as SFDVKD. V was pared by 4 bases and J by 3 bases, with 4 bases of the junction left unmatched. CDR3 residues: CATSDPDRGTDTQYF. As DNA, the CDR3 is TGTGCCACCAGTGACCCGGACAGGGGAACAGATACGCAGTATTTT.

This clonotype showed up just a few times. The chain couples TRBV11-2 to TRBJ1-6; D may be TRBD1 (6 bases). The germline V and J ends were trimmed by 2 bases and 7 bases, with 12 bases remaining between them. This CDR3 spans 15 amino acids. Germline V gene lookup returns CDR1 SGHAT and CDR2 FQNNGV. CDR3 sequence: CASSLRAGDNSPLHF. DNA for the CDR3: TGTGCCAGCAGCTTAAGGGCAGGGGACAATTCACCCCTCCACTTT.

The genes are TRBV20-1 and TRBJ1-2; D might be TRBD1 (6 bases). Trimming left V 5 bases short and J 0 bases short, with 13 bases between. CDR1 and CDR2 from the germline V gene are DFQATT and SNEGSKA (reference sequence). The CDR3 sequence is 14 residues long. CDR3 loop: CSAGQGHANYGYTF. In nucleotides, the CDR3 is TGCAGTGCTGGCCAGGGGCATGCTAACTATGGCTACACCTTC.

In its sample, this clonotype was seen a few times. This rearrangement joins TRBV21-1 to TRBJ1-1. TRBV21-1 represents a pseudogene. The CDR3 covers 16 residues. The CDR3 is CASSKGSRVPNTEAFF. Written as DNA, the CDR3 is TGTGCCAGCAGCAAAGGGTCGAGGGTCCCCAACACTGAAGCTTTCTTT.

This chain connects TRBV11-2 to TRBJ1-2, with a possible D match to TRBD1 (6 bases). Germline V lookup: CDR1 SGHAT, CDR2 FQNNGV. V shed 2 bases and J shed 4 bases, with 8 bases lying between them. The CDR3 is made up of 13 amino acids. CDR3 sequence (DNA): TGTGCCAGCAGCTTAAAACAGGGCTATGGCTACACCTTC. Protein sequence: CASSLKQGYGYTF.

This sequence joins TRBV5-1 and TRBJ1-2, with no clear D. Germline V gives CDR1 SGHRS, CDR2 YFSETQ. Trimming pared 0 bases from V and 0 bases from J, leaving 9 bases between. The CDR3 loop spans 15 amino acids. In DNA, the CDR3 is TGCGCCAGCAGCTTGGCCGGAGAGCCTAACTATGGCTACACCTTC. It codes for CASSLAGEPNYGYTF.

The table lists this clonotype with a few counts. The chain recombines TRBV20-1 with TRBJ2-7; 9 bases line up with TRBD2. V shed 4 bases, J shed 0 bases, and the junction held 10 bases outside the gene matches. This CDR3 has 16 amino acids. The germline V gene has CDR1 DFQATT and CDR2 SNEGSKA (reference sequence). In DNA form, the CDR3 reads TGCAGTGCTACCCCCCGGGTGGGACTAGCCTCCTACGAGCAGTACTTC. This codes for CSATPRVGLASYEQYF.

The chain recombines TRBV24-1 with TRBJ2-2, with D tentatively TRBD2 (5 bases). The V and J ends lost 2 bases and 7 bases respectively, with 13 bases between them. From germline, CDR1 is KGHDR and CDR2 SFDVKD. This CDR3 has 15 residues. Written as DNA, the CDR3 is TGTGCCACCAGTGATTCTTTTCGGGAAGGCGGGGAGCTGTTTTTT. Translation: CATSDSFREGGELFF.

CDR3 region: CASSPRVTGTDTQYF. The DNA of the CDR3 is TGTGCCAGCAGCCCGCGGGTCACAGGGACAGATACGCAGTATTTT. The chain joins TRBV7-2 to TRBJ2-3; D is perhaps TRBD1 (6 bases). The CDR3 has 15 residues. Germline V gene sequence: CDR1 SGHTA, CDR2 FQGNSA. Trimming took 5 bases from V and 3 from J, leaving 15 bases between them. Full variable domain (remainder filled in from reference TRBV7-2 and TRBJ2-3): GAGVSQSPSNKVTEKGKDVELRCDPISGHTALYWYRQSLGQGLEFLIYFQGNSAPDKSGLPSDRFSAERTGGSVSTLTIQRTQQEDSAVYLCASSPRVTGTDTQYFGPGTRLTVL.

The rearrangement links TRBV11-2 to TRBJ2-7; 10 bases are a match to TRBD2. Per germline, CDR1 SGHAT and CDR2 FQNNGV. Germline trimming cut 1 base from V and 3 bases from J; bases unmatched to any gene: 3. This CDR3 comprises 15 residues. CDR3 bases: TGTGCCAGCAGCTTAGGATTAGCGGGGGGCTACGAGCAGTACTTC. Its translation: CASSLGLAGGYEQYF.

J is TRBJ2-1 and V is TRBV5-1; 9 bases line up with TRBD2. Per germline, CDR1 SGHRS and CDR2 YFSETQ. This CDR3 spans 16 amino acids. V shed 4 bases, J shed 2 bases, and the junction held 7 bases outside the gene matches. The CDR3 DNA follows: TGCGCCAGCAGCCTACTAGCGGGTGGCGCCTACAATGAGCAGTTCTTC. Translated, it gives CASSLLAGGAYNEQFF.

J is TRBJ1-4 and V is TRBV4-3; tentatively, D is TRBD1 (6 bases). V was clipped by 1 base and J by 3 bases, with 18 bases between them. CDR1 LGHNA and CDR2 YSLEER come from the germline V gene. There are 18 residues in the CDR3. This chain's CDR3 is CASSQVRQAQAANEKLFF. Here the CDR3 DNA reads TGCGCCAGCAGCCAAGTCCGACAGGCGCAGGCGGCTAATGAAAAACTGTTTTTT.

In this sample, this clonotype turned up a few times. The chain has TRBV19 and TRBJ1-5; tentatively, D is TRBD1 (5 bases). CDR3 length: 18 residues. V lost 4 bases to trimming and J lost 1 base, with 20 bases between them. Germline V gives CDR1 LNHDA, CDR2 SQIVND (reference sequence). The CDR3 DNA sequence: TGTGCCAGTAGTACTACTTTGGCAGGGCCCTCCAGCAATCAGCCCCAGCATTTT. This encodes CASSTTLAGPSSNQPQHF.

This clonotype was detected a few times. V is TRBV7-8 and J is TRBJ2-3; TRBD2 agrees at 9 bases. The germline gives CDR1 SGHVS, CDR2 FQNEAQ. The V segment lost 5 bases and the J segment 1 base; nucleotides outside the gene matches: 4. The CDR3 is 15 residues long. The CDR3 nucleotides read TGTGCCAGCAGCCGCGGGGGGGGAGGCACAGATACGCAGTATTTT. It yields the protein CASSRGGGGTDTQYF.

DNA of the CDR3: TGTGCCAGCAGTTTGATGTCAGGGGAAACCTACGAGCAGTACTTC. This sequence encodes CASSLMSGETYEQYF. This chain joins TRBV6-2 or TRBV6-3 and TRBJ2-7; tentatively, D is TRBD1 (6 bases). V dropped 4 bases and J dropped 2 bases, with 15 bases sitting between them. Per germline, CDR1 MNHEY and CDR2 SVGEGT. The CDR3 is made up of 15 amino acids.

In this sample, this clonotype turned up a few times. The chain carries TRBV5-1 and TRBJ2-1; no reliable D call. The CDR3 covers 15 residues. In germline, CDR1 is SGHRS, CDR2 YFSETQ. V was shortened by 1 base and J by 8 bases, with 16 bases between the two germline ends. CDR3 sequence: CASSLLPTSQDEQFF. The DNA of the CDR3 is TGCGCCAGCAGCTTGCTCCCGACTTCCCAAGATGAGCAGTTCTTC.

The count of this clonotype is one. J is TRBJ2-6 and V is TRBV12-3 or TRBV12-4; TRBD1 is a possible D gene (6 bases). The CDR3 is 16 residues long. V was clipped by 5 bases and J by 0 bases, with 11 bases between them. The CDR3 coding sequence is TGTGCCAGCAGTGCTCGACAGGTCTCTGGGGCCAACGTCCTGACTTTC. Its protein product is CASSARQVSGANVLTF.